This T cell receptor beta chain was retrieved from a study of cytomegalovirus exposure and HLA in healthy donors (dated by TCRdb to the late 2010s). With regard to the full study: In an earlier analysis of some 610 of the donors, about 260 Gb of sequence data and 100 million or so unique TCR beta sequences from 180 million or so T cells were reported. An early release that covered roughly 600 HLA-typed donors contained approximately 300 gigabases of sequencing data and 70 million to 100 million unique TCR sequences. Of the roughly 400 genotyped donors, 81% were placed in the genetic ancestry cluster associated with self-reported Caucasian donors. The study was designed to test whether signatures of past pathogen exposure could be identified by cataloging public T cell receptors. The study used immunosequencing to profile the T cell repertoires of some 600 subjects and linked those repertoires to cytomegalovirus serostatus. A separate validation cohort of about 110 different subjects was used in addition to the approximately 610-subject first cohort. High-throughput TCR immunosequencing, statistical association of individual TCRs with disease status, and machine learning were combined to predict cytomegalovirus infection status. In a later analysis, previously published TCR beta repertoires from 666 donors were re-analyzed and high-resolution HLA genotyping was added so that TCR occurrence patterns could be studied. Rather than using new phenotypic data, the later analysis identified candidate immune exposures from TCR beta sequences and from how often those sequences occurred across donors. An earlier analysis of approximately 630 of the donors applied high-throughput TCR beta sequencing to assess whether each TCR beta V gene segment acted as functional or pseudogenic. Donor age, sex, ethnicity and CMV serostatus were compiled alongside the repertoire data. A later genetic analysis used genome-wide SNP genotypes for about three fifths of the 666 donors, treating that subset as a discovery cohort. All discovery cohort repertoires had been generated on a single sequencing platform. HLA typing covered class I and class II loci at four-digit resolution. Typing coverage differed by locus: A, B, C, DRB1 and DQB1 were typed in roughly 620-630 donors, DQA1 in 500 to 550, DPA1 in over 600, and DPB1 in 400 to 480. About five DR-DQ haplotypes were handled as single units for association and clustering because linkage in the cohort was strong. On average, roughly 240,000 unique TCR beta nucleotide sequences were sequenced per donor among a few hundred genotyped donors of the cohort, with around 19% of those sequences being non-productive. What the work shows at the level of the full study, not this receptor alone: In both the original and validation cohorts, the classifier was reported to diagnose cytomegalovirus status with high specificity and sensitivity. In a later analysis, TCR association rates were found to vary across HLA loci, with the most associated TCRs seen for DRB1 alleles and the fewest for HLA-C alleles. Some IMGT-functional V segments, including TRBV6-2 and TRBV6-3, could not be distinguished by the 87-base-pair reads and were therefore excluded. According to a later analysis, most CMV-associated TCR beta chains appeared to be HLA-restricted, and the HLA associations seemed to be driven largely by CMV exposure. A later analysis associated 16,951 TCR beta sequences with specific HLA alleles at a false discovery rate of 0.05. Linkage disequilibrium might explain the correlated functional status among segregating V segments, but an unknown experimental factor could not be ruled out. About 17 rarely observed V segments, including chromosome 9 orphons, were excluded from the earlier analysis of some 590 of the donors because counts were too low. In a later analysis, HLA-associated TCR beta chains showed more clonal expansion and lower generation probabilities than non-associated chains that were equally common. The authors suggested that the approach could potentially be extended to other disease states and immunological phenotypes. Three of the identified cytomegalovirus-associated TCR beta chains were confirmed in vitro to be specific for cytomegalovirus antigens. The cohort was sequenced for TCR beta chains only, and without alpha or paired-chain data the features that could be detected were limited. A further reported finding was that TCR beta sequences accurately predicted the HLA-A and HLA-B alleles for most subjects in the first cohort. A total of 150 to 200 TCR beta chains were listed by the study as associated with cytomegalovirus. Most TCR sequences were seen in very few donors, while some public TCRs were found in many individuals. A later genetic analysis associated a missense DCLRE1C variant with V-gene and J-gene trimming of TCR beta chains, and an independent cohort replicated the association. A later genetic analysis reported fewer N-insertions in productive TCRs among donors in an Asian-associated ancestry cluster than the approximately 670-donor mean. In a later analysis, several top co-occurrence clusters were reported to appear linked to parvovirus B19, influenza, CMV and Epstein-Barr virus. CMV serostatus was the only immune exposure information available for the cohort. Because HLA typing was missing for some donors at each locus, association tests included only the typed subset. When HLA alleles, especially DR and DQ, strongly co-occurred, TCR associations were difficult to assign to individual alleles. A cluster of highly shared sequence variants was judged likely to represent a technical artifact of the sequencing pipeline. Presence/absence analyses assumed roughly uniform sequencing depth across donors, an assumption that may not hold. In an earlier analysis of 450 to 750 of the donors, most TCR beta V segments appeared in productive rearrangements about 87% or about 30% of the time, broadly matching IMGT annotations.

Notes on this clone: There is no known antigen for this receptor.

After removal of 4 bases from V and 4 bases from J, the junction retains 5 bases not matched to a gene. Reading the germline V gene (reference sequence) gives CDR1 MNHEY and CDR2 SMNVEV. From the cysteine up to the phenylalanine, the CDR3 has a length of 15 residues. Of the read, only the CDR3 DNA is kept; its 45 bases are in frame from base 1. The library was prepared using the immunoSEQ multiplex PCR assay. A mixture of 60 forward primers for TCR Vbeta segments and 13 reverse primers for TCR Jbeta segments was used in the multiplex PCR. A multiplex PCR assay on genomic DNA amplified the CDR3 region of rearranged TCR beta genes. The amplified TCR beta libraries were sequenced on the Illumina HiSeq System as 87-base-pair reads. The published analysis was carried out like this. Across the roughly 670 repertoires, a later analysis counted 80 million or so unique TCR beta chains, approximately 12 million of which were shared by at least two donors. Raw reads were error-corrected and collapsed into unique sequences with a nearest-neighbor algorithm that merged closely related sequences to remove PCR and sequencing errors. CDR3 sequences were aligned to IMGT reference sequences to assign V, D and J gene segments. For a sequence to be retained, a match of at least six nucleotides was required to both a V gene segment and a J gene segment. A rearrangement counted as productive if the CDR3 had no stop codons and remained in frame with V and J, and every other rearrangement counted as non-productive. CDR3 was defined according to IMGT convention as the region running from the second conserved V-encoded cysteine to the conserved J-encoded phenylalanine. In an earlier analysis of roughly 610 of the donors, sequences lacking an unambiguous match to a single V gene segment were excluded. An earlier analysis of 587 of the donors called V segments functional above 56.7% productive rearrangements and segregating when the between-donor standard deviation exceeded 5%. To diagnose cytomegalovirus status from the catalog of TCR beta chain sequences, a statistical classification framework was built. In a later analysis, TCR nucleotide sequences were compared against IMGT/GENE-DB human TR gene sequences so that V and J genes could be assigned. A later analysis assigned CDR3 sequences and most-parsimonious VDJ recombination scenarios with the TCRdist pipeline. In a later analysis, every TCR beta chain was defined by the combination of its CDR3 amino acid sequence and its V-gene family, and reads without a unique V-gene family were dropped. To address suspected cross-contamination and a sequencing artifact, a later analysis removed roughly 640 highly shared, low-generation-probability nucleotide sequences. For each public chain, a later analysis derived a clonal expansion index from normalized ranks of inferred template counts within each repertoire. A later analysis computed generation probabilities with a VDJ recombination model fitted to out-of-frame rearrangements, and checked the results against IGoR. In a later analysis, hypergeometric tests were used to score TCR-TCR, TCR-HLA and TCR-CMV co-occurrence, with a repertoire-size bias correction applied to TCR pairs. In a later analysis, false discovery rates were estimated by permuting HLA or CMV assignments 20 times. A later analysis grouped co-occurring TCRs with DBSCAN, adding TCRdist sequence similarity when clustering within HLA-allele-positive subsets. Repertoires with fewer than 30,000 or more than 120,000 public chains were left out of co-occurrence clustering, as were about 5 repertoires with anomalous nucleotide sharing. TCRdb carries this immuneACCESS record with in-frame sequences only. Its versions omit some clonotypes, under half of them owing to an unresolved V gene in the studies checked, with the rest unexplained. That table is the source of V, J and clone size, and D and trimming were worked out from the DNA. The table for this sample records about 140,000 clones. Roughly 2.6% of the sample rests with the top ten.

The cohort comprised some 730 healthy bone marrow donors. Cohort members were all nominally healthy when sampled, although unrecorded immune exposures were likely present. The donor was CMV seronegative and was included in the group of a few hundred seronegative cohort members. Each donor provided a peripheral blood sample, and peripheral blood mononuclear cells were used for TCR beta sequencing. The Qiagen DNeasy Blood Extraction Kit was used to extract genomic DNA from the blood cell samples. Here the chain combines TRBV27 and TRBJ2-1; the junction holds 9 bases that match TRBD2. This receptor was identified in a man aged 40-55 years in good health and CMV-seronegative. The sample taken for sequencing was PBMCs. In nucleotides, the sequence is TGTGCCAGCAGTTCGGCGGGGGGGCCTTACAATGAGCAGTTCTTC. It is translated as CASSSAGGPYNEQFF.